The clone carrying this TCR beta chain was detected ten times or more. The antigen is not known. The sample is drawn from a study of T cells in Graves' hyperthyroidism and ophthalmopathy. Study-wide results and caveats: By a 13 V-J model, ophthalmopathy was set apart from stable hyperthyroidism.

The CDR3 contains 12 residues. V was clipped by 8 bases and J by 5 bases; unmatched bases: 5. The germline gives CDR1 SNHLY, CDR2 FYNNEI. TCR beta CDR3 regions were amplified from RNA transcripts. The study used the HTBI primer set for a first-round RT-PCR of the TCR CDR3. Each CDR3 protein gets one entry after TCRdb re-called the multiplex PCR reads with MiXCR. The data contain 500,000 to 750,000 distinct CDR3 sequences, 11% to 15% of them singletons. Diagnosing involved the use of clinical symptoms, serum thyroxine and TRAb, thyroid ultrasound and orbital computed tomography. The sequence was collected from a woman aged 18-29 years with Graves' ophthalmopathy. The V gene is TRBV2, the J gene TRBJ1-2, with 7 bases fitting TRBD1. The sample was blood. For the CDR3, the DNA is TGTGCCAGCCATCAGGGGGGGTATGGCTACACCTTC. Translating gives CASHQGGYGYTF. Full variable domain (outside the CDR3, taken from reference TRBV2 and TRBJ1-2): EPEVTQTPSHQVTQMGQEVILRCVPISNHLYFYWYRQILGQKVEFLVSFYNNEISEKSEIFDDQFSVERPDGSNFTLKIRSTKLEDSAMYFCASHQGGYGYTFGSGTRLTVV.